Many counts were recorded for the clone carrying this T cell receptor (beta chain). This sample is part of a study of neurological immune-mediated disorders. The J segment lost 0 bases and the V segment lost 0 bases, leaving 1 base of the junction unmatched. Germline CDR1 reads SGHRS; CDR2 reads YFSETQ. The CDR3 is 15 amino acids. Unsorted libraries were generated from 2 million PBMCs. These cells had been stored in RNAlater at -80 C. cDNA was made by 5'RACE with 10-nucleotide random UMIs. One entry per CDR3 protein results from TCRdb running MiXCR on the 5' RACE reads. Found here are about 24,000 distinct CDR3 sequences, around 15% of them singletons; the top ten hold approximately 16%.

This sequence was found in a woman aged 35 to 49 with HTLV-1-associated myelopathy (HAM/TSP). This chain connects TRBV5-1 to TRBJ2-7; 9 positions match TRBD2. Sequenced: PBMCs. CDR3 sequence: CASSLGLAVSYEQYF. DNA for the CDR3: TGCGCCAGCAGCTTGGGACTAGCGGTCTCCTACGAGCAGTACTTC.